This T cell receptor (beta chain) comes out of a study of Tregs in tolerant kidney transplant recipients. Study-wide points: Few patients were studied, so findings need validation in larger groups.

Remarks on this clone: Antigen: not known.

With V trimmed by 6 bases and J by 5 bases, 6 bases remained unmatched. CDR1 is MNHNS, CDR2 SASEGT, per germline. The CDR3 contains 14 residues. The table came from immunoSEQ multiplex PCR; TCRdb's copy has only in-frame clones and leaves some out. The sample contains roughly 66,000 clones, 92% of which appear only once. Material: CD8+ T cells from blood, obtained before the transplant. This TCR was recovered from a human donor who received a combined kidney and bone marrow transplant. This chain connects TRBV6-1 to TRBJ2-1; 8 bases are shared with TRBD1. The CDR3 here is CASSYDRGDNEQFF. The CDR3 DNA reads as TGTGCCAGCAGCTACGACAGGGGAGACAATGAGCAGTTCTTC.